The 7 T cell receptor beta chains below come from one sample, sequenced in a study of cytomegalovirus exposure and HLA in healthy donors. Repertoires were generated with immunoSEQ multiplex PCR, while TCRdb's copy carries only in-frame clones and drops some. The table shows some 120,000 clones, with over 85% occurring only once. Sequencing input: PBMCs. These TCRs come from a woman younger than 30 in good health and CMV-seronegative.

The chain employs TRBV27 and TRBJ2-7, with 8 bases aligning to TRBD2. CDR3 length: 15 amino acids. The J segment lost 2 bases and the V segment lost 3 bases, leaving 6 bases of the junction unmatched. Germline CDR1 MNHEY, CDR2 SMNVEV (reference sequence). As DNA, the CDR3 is TGTGCCAGCAGTTTTATTAGCGGGGCAGCCTACGAGCAGTACTTC. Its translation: CASSFISGAAYEQYF.

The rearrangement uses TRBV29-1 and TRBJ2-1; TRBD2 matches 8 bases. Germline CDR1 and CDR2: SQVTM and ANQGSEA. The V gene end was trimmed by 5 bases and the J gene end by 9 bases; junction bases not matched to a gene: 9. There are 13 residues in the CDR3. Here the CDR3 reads CSVRGTRSSEQFF. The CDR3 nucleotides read TGCAGCGTTAGAGGGACTAGGTCTTCTGAGCAGTTCTTC.

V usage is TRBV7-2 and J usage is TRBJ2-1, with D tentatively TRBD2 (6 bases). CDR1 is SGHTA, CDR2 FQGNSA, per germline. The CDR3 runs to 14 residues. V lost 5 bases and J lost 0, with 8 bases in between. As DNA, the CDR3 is TGTGCCAGCAGCAGGAGGGTCTCCTACAATGAGCAGTTCTTC. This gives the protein CASSRRVSYNEQFF.

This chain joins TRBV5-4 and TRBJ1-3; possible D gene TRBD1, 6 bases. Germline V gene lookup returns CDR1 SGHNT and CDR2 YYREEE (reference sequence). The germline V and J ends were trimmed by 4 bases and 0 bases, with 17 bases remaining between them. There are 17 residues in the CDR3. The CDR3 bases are TGTGCCAGCAGCCCAAGGGGGGGAACACACTCTGGAAACACCATATATTTT. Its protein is CASSPRGGTHSGNTIYF.

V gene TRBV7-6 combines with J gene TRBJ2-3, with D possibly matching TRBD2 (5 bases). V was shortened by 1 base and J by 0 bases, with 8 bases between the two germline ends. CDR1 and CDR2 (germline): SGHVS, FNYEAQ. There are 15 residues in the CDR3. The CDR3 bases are TGTGCCAGCAGCTTAGGGACTGCGAGCACAGATACGCAGTATTTT. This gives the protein CASSLGTASTDTQYF.

The CDR3 is CASSLNENSPLHF. CDR3 DNA sequence: TGTGCCAGCAGCTTAAACGAGAATTCACCCCTCCACTTT. The chain combines TRBV7-7 with TRBJ1-6; unclear D gene. Deletions cut 2 bases from V and 7 bases from J, with 6 bases between. The CDR3 loop spans 13 amino acids. Germline CDR1 SSHAT, CDR2 FNYEAQ (reference sequence).

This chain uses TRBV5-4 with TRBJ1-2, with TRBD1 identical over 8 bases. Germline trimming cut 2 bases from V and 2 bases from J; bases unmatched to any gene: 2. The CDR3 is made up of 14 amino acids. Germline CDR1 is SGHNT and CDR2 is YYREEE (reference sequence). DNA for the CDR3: TGTGCCAGCAGCTTAACAGGGGGGAACTATGGCTACACCTTC. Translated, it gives CASSLTGGNYGYTF.